This TCR beta chain was captured in a study of cytomegalovirus exposure and HLA in healthy donors. Study results and caveats: In an earlier analysis, productive rearrangement rates for most beta V segments clustered near 87% or 30%. The authors judged a highly shared variant cluster likely a sequencing artifact.

PCR was performed using 60 Vbeta and 13 Jbeta primers. Under the authors' procedure: Later, an analysis found around 80 million unique TCR beta chains, and roughly 9.9 million of these were shared. Repertoires were generated with immunoSEQ multiplex PCR, while TCRdb's copy carries only in-frame clones and drops some. Clone size and V and J calls were adopted from that table, with D and trimming inferred from the DNA. The table has 130,000 to 150,000 clones, around three quarters seen once. This clone was recorded a few times. No antigen is known for it. Unmatched junction bases numbered 9, after V lost 5 bases and J lost 5 bases. Germline V lookup: CDR1 SEHNR, CDR2 FQNEAQ (reference sequence). CDR3 length: 15 residues.

Sequencing was carried out using PBMCs. The chain couples TRBV7-9 to TRBJ1-1; 9 nucleotides match TRBD1. This TCR derives from a man aged 40-55 years in good health and CMV-seropositive. CDR3: CASSATGGARTEAFF. CDR3 DNA: TGTGCCAGCAGCGCCACAGGGGGCGCGAGGACTGAAGCTTTCTTT.